The 4 T cell receptor beta chains in this list originate from one sample, sequenced in a study of blood T cell repertoires in COVID-19. The table came from immunoSEQ multiplex PCR; TCRdb's copy has only in-frame clones and leaves some out. The sample carries 150,000 or so clones, about 88% recorded once. Material for sequencing was peripheral blood. Every receptor here comes from a man aged 18 to 35 with acute or convalescent COVID-19.

A single count supports this clone. The genes are TRBV10-3 and TRBJ1-2; the D gene is possibly TRBD1 (5 bases). The CDR3 loop spans 14 amino acids. Germline assignment: CDR1 ENHRY and CDR2 SYGVKD. V was cut by 11 bases and J by 4 bases, with 20 bases left in between. CDR3 bases: TGTGCCGCCGGTCCGGGACTCTTGATCTATGGCTACACCTTC. This sequence encodes CAAGPGLLIYGYTF.

This clone was recorded once. An end of the junction differs from the germline gene, which may be a read error. The V and J genes are TRBV20-1 and TRBJ2-1; 9 nucleotides align to TRBD2. The germline CDR1 and CDR2 sequences are DFQATT and SNEGSKA (reference sequence). The CDR3 is made up of 11 amino acids. This CDR3 is CRASGNNEQFF. CDR3 bases: TGCAGGGCTAGCGGGAACAATGAGCAGTTCTTC.

This clone was seen more than once but under ten times. The genes are TRBV6-2 or TRBV6-3 and TRBJ1-5; no clear D gene. Trimming shortened V by 2 bases and J by 5 bases, and 4 bases separated the two germline ends. The CDR3 consists of 12 residues. Germline assignment: CDR1 MNHEY and CDR2 SVGEGT. CDR3 in DNA: TGTGCCAGCAGTTACAGAGATCAGCCCCAGCATTTT. This gives the protein CASSYRDQPQHF.

This clone was observed a few times. The rearrangement uses TRBV5-1 and TRBJ2-2; 8 nucleotides agree with TRBD1. Losses at the gene ends were 1 base for V and 5 bases for J; bases not matched to a gene: 1. This CDR3 region has 14 residues. Germline CDR1 and CDR2: SGHRS and YFSETQ. DNA of the CDR3: TGCGCCAGCAGCTTGCGGACAGGGACCGGGGAGCTGTTTTTT. Residues: CASSLRTGTGELFF.